Following are 9 T cell receptor beta chains from one sample sequenced in a study of Ad26.COV2.S vaccination and SARS-CoV-2 variants. The table came from immunoSEQ multiplex PCR; TCRdb's copy has only in-frame clones and leaves some out. The data show 250,000 to 300,000 clones, around 87% seen once. Noted treatment: 15 to 20 received Ad26.COV2.S at low or high dose, single or two shots; 5 received placebo; per-sample allocation not given. Day 63 after the first vaccine or placebo injection was the time point for sampling. Material: peripheral blood, obtained in a trial of Ad26.COV2.S vaccine versus placebo. These receptors were collected from a person aged 18-60 years who received the Ad26.COV2.S COVID-19 vaccine or a placebo.

The genes are TRBV19 and TRBJ1-1, with no clear D. CDR3 length equals 13 residues. V dropped 5 bases and J dropped 0 bases, with 7 bases sitting between them. Germline V gene data show CDR1 as LNHDA and CDR2 as SQIVND (reference sequence). In DNA, the CDR3 is TGTGCCAGTAGTGCTTTCATGAACACTGAAGCTTTCTTT. Translating it yields CASSAFMNTEAFF.

The chain links TRBV5-1 to TRBJ2-7, with TRBD1 as a possible D gene (5 bases). The germline gives CDR1 SGHRS, CDR2 YFSETQ. There are 14 residues in the CDR3. Trimming pared 0 bases from V and 3 bases from J, leaving 10 bases between. The CDR3 DNA reads TGCGCCAGCAGCTTGGCCACAGGACACTACGAGCAGTACTTC. Translated, it gives CASSLATGHYEQYF.

The chain links TRBV5-5 to TRBJ2-3; no definite D call. Trimming took 4 bases from V and 6 from J, leaving 15 bases between them. Germline V lookup: CDR1 SGHKS, CDR2 YYEKEE (reference sequence). The CDR3 runs to 14 residues. CDR3 sequence (DNA): TGTGCCAGCAGCAAGAAAGGGAAATCGGATACGCAGTATTTT. This translates into CASSKKGKSDTQYF.

This clone has only one observation. CDR3 DNA sequence: TGTGCCAGCTCACTGACCCCAAAACGCAACACTGAAGCTTTCTTT. Amino acids: CASSLTPKRNTEAFF. The V gene is TRBV18, the J gene TRBJ1-1; D not resolved. This CDR3 contains 15 residues. V gave up 4 bases and J gave up 2 bases, with 14 bases separating them. CDR1 and CDR2 (germline): KGHSH, LQKENI.

This sequence joins TRBV5-1 and TRBJ1-1; D call uncertain. The CDR3 is 14 amino acids. V lost 0 bases and J 1 base, leaving 7 bases between the germline ends. Germline loops: CDR1 SGHRS, CDR2 YFSETQ. In DNA, the CDR3 is TGCGCCAGCAGCTTGGACAGACCGAACACTGAAGCTTTCTTT. Translating gives CASSLDRPNTEAFF.

V and J are TRBV18 and TRBJ2-5, with 8 nucleotides matching TRBD2. This CDR3 comprises 14 residues. Trimming at V came to 2 bases and at J to 4 bases, leaving 3 bases not matched to a gene. The germline V gene encodes CDR1 KGHSH and CDR2 LQKENI. This chain's CDR3 is CASSPTGGRETQYF. CDR3 nucleotides: TGTGCCAGCTCACCAACGGGGGGGCGAGAGACCCAGTACTTC.

This chain joins TRBV30 and TRBJ1-1; D remains ambiguous. Germline V gene sequence: CDR1 GTSNPN, CDR2 SVGIG (reference sequence). V lost 4 bases, J lost 7 bases, and 10 bases lay in between. This CDR3 comprises 11 residues. The CDR3 nucleotides are TGTGCCTGGAAAATGGGCGGTGAAGCTTTCTTT. Residues: CAWKMGGEAFF.

V gene TRBV3-1 (or the pseudogene TRBV3-2) combines with J gene TRBJ1-5; 9 bases are a match to TRBD1. The germline gives CDR1 LGHDT, CDR2 YNNKEL (reference sequence). The CDR3 totals 16 residues. The J segment lost 1 base and the V segment lost 2 bases, leaving 3 bases of the junction unmatched. The CDR3 DNA reads TGTGCCAGCAGCCAACAGACAGGGGGAAGCAATCAGCCCCAGCATTTT. It is translated as CASSQQTGGSNQPQHF.

V usage is TRBV30 and J usage is TRBJ1-6; 11 nucleotides agree with TRBD1. CDR3 length: 14 residues. V trimming: 2 bases; J trimming: 9 bases; junction bases outside the gene matches: 3. Germline CDR1 is GTSNPN and CDR2 is SVGIG (reference sequence). CDR3 in amino acids: CAWSPDRGRSPLHF. DNA for the CDR3: TGTGCCTGGAGTCCGGACAGGGGGCGTTCACCCCTCCACTTT. The complete variable domain, with remaining parts taken from reference TRBV30 and TRBJ1-6, reads SQTIHQWPATLVQPVGSPLSLECTVEGTSNPNLYWYRQAAGRGLQLLFYSVGIGQISSEVPQNLSASRPQDRQFILSSKKLLLSDSGFYLCAWSPDRGRSPLHFGNGTRLTVT.